The rows below give T cell receptor beta chains drawn from one sample of a study of T cells after yellow fever vaccination. One entry per CDR3 protein results from TCRdb running MiXCR on the 5' RACE reads. The sample carries under 200,000 distinct CDR3 sequences, 9.5% to 11% recorded once. The sequencing here drew on CD8+ T cells sorted from PBMCs, taken 15 days after the yellow fever booster vaccination. The receptors come from a man younger than 35 who received the YFV17D yellow fever vaccine. Each CDR3 is given with its conserved first and last residue. Fields, in order: clone size, D gene, J gene, V gene, CDR3 DNA, CDR3 protein. A D gene is named only where the DNA matches it firmly. Not all rows give a size; the values are once, few, many and, for expanded clones, a class.

. | TRBD2 | TRBJ2-3 | TRBV6-5 | TGTGCCAGCAGTTACTCCCATTATAGCGGGGAGGACGACTCCTATCACCTGGGAGATACGCAGTATTTT | CASSYSHYSGEDDSYHLGDTQYF
few | TRBD1 | TRBJ1-1 | TRBV7-8 | TGTGCCAGCACGGCGACAGGGAGGAACACTGAAGCTTTCTTT | CASTATGRNTEAFF
few | . | TRBJ1-1 | TRBV28 | TGTGCCAGCAGTTTAAATCGGCTGAACACTGAAGCTTTCTTT | CASSLNRLNTEAFF
few | TRBD1 | TRBJ1-6 | TRBV6-6 | TGTGCCAGCAGTTACCCGGGACAGTTGAGTTCACCCCTCCACTTT | CASSYPGQLSSPLHF
. | . | TRBJ1-2 | TRBV7-9 | TGTGCCAGCAGCCCCCGACCGGGGCATGGCTACACCTTC | CASSPRPGHGYTF
. | . | TRBJ1-5 | TRBV4-3 | TGCGCCAGCAGCCAAGATTTTTCCCGGGAGTATAGCAATCAGCCCCAGCATTTT | CASSQDFSREYSNQPQHF
few | TRBD1 | TRBJ2-3 | TRBV29-1 | TGCAGCGTTGAAGACAGGGGGACGCAGTATTTT | CSVEDRGTQYF
. | . | TRBJ1-2 | TRBV4-1 | TGCGCCAGCAGCCAAGACCCGGGCGGGGTCTATGGCTACACCTTC | CASSQDPGGVYGYTF
. | TRBD1 | TRBJ2-1 | TRBV5-1 | TGCGCCAGCAGCTTGGGTCCAGGACAGGGTTTTGATGAGCAGTTCTTC | CASSLGPGQGFDEQFF
. | . | TRBJ2-1 | TRBV7-8 | TGTGCCAGCAGCTCTCGAAGGGGGGAGAACTACAATGAGCAGTTCTTC | CASSSRRGENYNEQFF
. | . | TRBJ2-1 | TRBV18 | TGTGCCAGCTCACCCCTTGAGGGCCGTAGGGAGCAGTTCTTC | CASSPLEGRREQFF
. | . | TRBJ1-2 | TRBV7-9 | TGTGCCAGCAGCTTAGGATCAGGCCTCTTATGGGGCTACACCTTC | CASSLGSGLLWGYTF
few | . | TRBJ1-1 | TRBV7-8 | TGTGCCAGCAGCCGGACAACGGGGGCCACTGAAGCTTTCTTT | CASSRTTGATEAFF
. | . | TRBJ2-7 | TRBV11-2 | TGTGCCAGCCACTGGACCGCGGGCCCCGAGCAGTACTTC | CASHWTAGPEQYF
few | TRBD2 | TRBJ2-3 | TRBV15 | TGTGCCACCAGCCGAGAGGGCCCTAGCGGGTACCTAGGAGATACGCAGTATTTT | CATSREGPSGYLGDTQYF
few | . | TRBJ2-2 | TRBV7-9 | TGTGCCAGCAGTCCAAGAATTAGTTCTGCCGGGGAGCTGTTTTTT | CASSPRISSAGELFF
. | TRBD2 | TRBJ2-7 | TRBV7-6 | TGTGCCAGCAGCTTAGAAGGGACTAGCGTGTACGAGCAGTACTTC | CASSLEGTSVYEQYF
few | . | TRBJ1-1 | TRBV7-9 | TGTGCCAGCAGCTCGGATCCGGGGCTGAACACTGAAGCTTTCTTT | CASSSDPGLNTEAFF
. | TRBD1 | TRBJ2-3 | TRBV2 | TGTGCCAGCAGTGATGGACAGGACAGCACAGATACGCAGTATTTT | CASSDGQDSTDTQYF
. | . | TRBJ1-1 | TRBV7-9 | TGTGCCAGCAGCTTCAGGGAAGGGACTGAAGCTTTCTTT | CASSFREGTEAFF
. | . | TRBJ2-1 | TRBV9 | TGTGCCAGCAGTCTGTGGGGGAATGAGCAGTTCTTC | CASSLWGNEQFF
. | . | TRBJ1-5 | TRBV7-9 | TGTGCCAGCAGCTCATCAACAGTCAATCAGCCCCAGCATTTT | CASSSSTVNQPQHF
few | TRBD2 | TRBJ2-1 | TRBV5-1 | TGCGCCAGCAGCTTGTCTCTCACTAGCGGGGGGAATGAGCAGTTCTTC | CASSLSLTSGGNEQFF
few | . | TRBJ2-1 | TRBV2 | TGTGCCAGCCCCGATCCAGTAGACCGCAATGAGCAGTTCTTC | CASPDPVDRNEQFF
. | TRBD1 | TRBJ2-3 | TRBV6-2/TRBV6-3 | TGTGCCAGCAGTTACCCCCCGGGACAGCCCCTTCCAGATACGCAGTATTTT | CASSYPPGQPLPDTQYF
few | TRBD1 | TRBJ2-3 | TRBV7-2 | TGTGCCAGCAGCTTCCTCCTACAGGGGGATACGCAGTATTTT | CASSFLLQGDTQYF
. | TRBD1 | TRBJ2-7 | TRBV7-9 | TGTGCCAGCAGCTTATCCGGGACAGGGCTGATGTCCGAGCAGTACTTC | CASSLSGTGLMSEQYF
many | TRBD1 | TRBJ1-4 | TRBV7-9 | TGTGCCAGCAGCCCGGGACAGGGCAATGAAAAACTGTTTTTT | CASSPGQGNEKLFF
few | . | TRBJ2-3 | TRBV3-1 | TGTGCCAGGACTAGGGGGGGCCCAGATACGCAGTATTTT | CARTRGGPDTQYF
. | . | TRBJ2-1 | TRBV4-3 | TGCGCCAGCAGCCGAGACCGACAGGAAAATGAGCAGTTCTTC | CASSRDRQENEQFF
. | . | TRBJ1-2 | TRBV6-1 | TGTGCCAGCACCTCTAACTATGGCTACACCTTC | CASTSNYGYTF
. | TRBD2 | TRBJ2-5 | TRBV29-1 | TGCAGCGTTGCTAGCGGGGGGCTGTCAGAGACCCAGTACTTC | CSVASGGLSETQYF
few | TRBD1 | TRBJ1-5 | TRBV7-6 | TGTGCCAGCAGCTTGGGCAGGGGGCCGAATCAGCCCCAGCATTTT | CASSLGRGPNQPQHF
. | . | TRBJ2-7 | TRBV6-1 | TGTGCCGCTGGGGGGAGCGAGCAGTACTTC | CAAGGSEQYF
. | . | TRBJ1-3 | TRBV12-3/TRBV12-4 | TGTGCCAGCAGTTTTTGGGACTATAGAGGAAACACCATATATTTT | CASSFWDYRGNTIYF
many | TRBD1 | TRBJ2-7 | TRBV4-1 | TGCGCCAGCAGCAGAGGGACAGGAGCTTCCTACGAGCAGTACTTC | CASSRGTGASYEQYF
. | TRBD1 | TRBJ2-1 | TRBV28 | TGTGCCAGCAGTTTACAGGGGGCAGCCTACAATGAGCAGTTCTTC | CASSLQGAAYNEQFF
many | TRBD2 | TRBJ2-4 | TRBV15 | TGTGCCACCAGCAGAGAAATCGGGGGGGTCATTCTAGCCAAAAACATTCAGTACTTC | CATSREIGGVILAKNIQYF
few | . | TRBJ1-2 | TRBV12-3/TRBV12-4 | TGTGCCAGCAGTTTACGCCCCGTAGGTAGGGGAAGTAAAGGCTACACCTTC | CASSLRPVGRGSKGYTF
many | TRBD1 | TRBJ2-5 | TRBV5-1 | TGCGCCAGCAGCCCAGGGACAGGCTTGGAGGAGACCCAGTACTTC | CASSPGTGLEETQYF
few | . | TRBJ2-2 | TRBV5-6 | TGTGCCAGCAGCTTCGTTCGGGGGGCGCGAACCGGGGAGCTGTTTTTT | CASSFVRGARTGELFF
. | . | TRBJ2-3 | TRBV21-1 | . | CAFFGAGTDTQYF
many | TRBD2 | TRBJ2-1 | TRBV5-1 | TGCGCCAGCAGCTTGGTCCTAGCGGGGGCCTTCTCCTACAATGAGCAGTTCTTC | CASSLVLAGAFSYNEQFF
many | . | TRBJ2-7 | TRBV4-1 | TGCGCCAGCAGCCAAGATGCGGGGCCCTACGAGCAGTACTTC | CASSQDAGPYEQYF
few | . | TRBJ1-1 | TRBV19 | TGTGCCAGTAGTATGTTCGGGATGACTGAAGCTTTCTTT | CASSMFGMTEAFF
. | . | TRBJ2-7 | TRBV7-9 | TGTGCCAGCAGCTGGATGCGAGAGCAGTACTTC | CASSWMREQYF
. | . | TRBJ2-2 | TRBV5-1 | TGCGCCAGCAGCTTTACGGGACAAGCGAACACCGGGGAGCTGTTTTTT | CASSFTGQANTGELFF
. | . | TRBJ1-1 | TRBV7-9 | TGTGCCAGCACCGAGGGGGGGGGGAACACTGAAGCTTTCTTT | CASTEGGGNTEAFF
few | . | TRBJ1-6 | TRBV19 | TGTGCCAGTAGCGGGTGGCTGGGTTCACCCCTCCACTTT | CASSGWLGSPLHF
many | . | TRBJ1-1 | TRBV5-5 | TGTGCCAGCAGCTCAGGGAACACTGAAGCTTTCTTT | CASSSGNTEAFF
few | . | TRBJ2-2 | TRBV6-2/TRBV6-3 | TGTGCCAGCAGTTTGCAGGGGACGGGGGCCGGGGAGCTGTTTTTT | CASSLQGTGAGELFF
few | . | TRBJ2-6 | TRBV7-6 | TGTGCCAGCAGCTCAAGGGACTCTGGGGCCAACGTCCTGACTTTC | CASSSRDSGANVLTF